The clone carrying this T cell receptor beta chain was picked up many times. Its antigen remains unidentified. V dropped 0 bases and J dropped 3 bases, with 6 bases sitting between them. The CDR3 runs to 12 residues. Germline CDR1 DFQATT, CDR2 SNEGSKA (reference sequence). Via MiXCR, TCRdb re-called the multiplex PCR reads, giving one row per CDR3 protein. The top ten clones hold roughly 2.7% of a sample with approximately 130,000 distinct CDR3 sequences, more than 20% of them seen once. These data are taken from a study of breast tumors, draining lymph nodes, adjacent tissues. Study-wide findings and caveats: Most tumor T cells seemingly derive from lymph node, then expand in tumor. Data only fit, rather than demonstrated, lymph node origin of most tumor T cells.

Breast cancer patients provided tissue from their axillary draining lymph nodes. This rearrangement joins TRBV20-1 to TRBJ2-7; no reliable D call. This receptor was taken from a female donor with breast cancer. Some clones in this sample may be carry-over from other donors' samples. The sequenced material came from axillary lymph node tissue. The DNA of the CDR3 is TGCAGTGCTAGAGAGGATTTCTACGAGCAGTACTTC. Protein product: CSAREDFYEQYF.